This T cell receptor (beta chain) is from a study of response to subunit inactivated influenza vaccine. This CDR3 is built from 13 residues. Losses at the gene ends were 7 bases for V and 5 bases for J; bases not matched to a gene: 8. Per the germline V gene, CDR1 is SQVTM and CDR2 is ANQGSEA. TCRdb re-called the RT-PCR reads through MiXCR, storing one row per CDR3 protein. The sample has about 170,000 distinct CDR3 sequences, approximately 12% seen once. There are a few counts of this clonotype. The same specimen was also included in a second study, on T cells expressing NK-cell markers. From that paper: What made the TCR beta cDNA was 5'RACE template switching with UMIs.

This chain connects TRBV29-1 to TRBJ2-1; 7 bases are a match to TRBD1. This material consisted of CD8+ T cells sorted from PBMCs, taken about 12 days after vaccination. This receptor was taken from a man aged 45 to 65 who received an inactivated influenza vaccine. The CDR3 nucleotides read TGCAGCGGACTATACAGGGGAAACAATGAGCAGTTCTTC. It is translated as CSGLYRGNNEQFF.